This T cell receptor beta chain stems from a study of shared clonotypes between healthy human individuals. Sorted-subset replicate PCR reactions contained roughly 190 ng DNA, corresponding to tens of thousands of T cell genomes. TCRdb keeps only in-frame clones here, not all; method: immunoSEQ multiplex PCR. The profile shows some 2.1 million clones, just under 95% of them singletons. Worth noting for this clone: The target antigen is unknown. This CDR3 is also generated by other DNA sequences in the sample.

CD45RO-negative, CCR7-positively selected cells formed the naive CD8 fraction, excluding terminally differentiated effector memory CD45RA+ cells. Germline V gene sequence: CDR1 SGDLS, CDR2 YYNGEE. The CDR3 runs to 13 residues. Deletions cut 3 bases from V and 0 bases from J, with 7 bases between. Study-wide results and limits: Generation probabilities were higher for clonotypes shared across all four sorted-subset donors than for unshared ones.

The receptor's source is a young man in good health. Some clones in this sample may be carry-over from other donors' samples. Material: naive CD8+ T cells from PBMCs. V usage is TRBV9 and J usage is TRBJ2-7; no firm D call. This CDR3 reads CASSGPSSYEQYF. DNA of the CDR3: TGTGCCAGCAGCGGTCCGAGCTCCTACGAGCAGTACTTC.